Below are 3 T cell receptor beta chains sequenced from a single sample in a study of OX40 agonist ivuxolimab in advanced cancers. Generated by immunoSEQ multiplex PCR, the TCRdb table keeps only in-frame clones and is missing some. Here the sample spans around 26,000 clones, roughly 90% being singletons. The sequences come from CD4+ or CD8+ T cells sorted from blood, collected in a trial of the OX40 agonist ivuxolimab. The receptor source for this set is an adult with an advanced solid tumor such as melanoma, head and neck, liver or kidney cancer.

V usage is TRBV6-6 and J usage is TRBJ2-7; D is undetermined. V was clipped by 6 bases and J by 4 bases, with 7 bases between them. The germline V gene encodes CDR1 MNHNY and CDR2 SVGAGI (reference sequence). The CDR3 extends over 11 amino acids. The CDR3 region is CASRATYEQYF. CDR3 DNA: TGTGCCAGCAGAGCGACTTACGAGCAGTACTTC.

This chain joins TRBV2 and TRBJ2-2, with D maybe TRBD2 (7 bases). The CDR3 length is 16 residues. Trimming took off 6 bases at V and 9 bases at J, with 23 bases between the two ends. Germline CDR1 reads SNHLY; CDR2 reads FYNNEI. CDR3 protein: CASSPVTRGGFRELFF. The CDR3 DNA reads TGTGCCAGCAGCCCTGTGACTAGGGGGGGTTTTAGGGAGCTGTTTTTT.

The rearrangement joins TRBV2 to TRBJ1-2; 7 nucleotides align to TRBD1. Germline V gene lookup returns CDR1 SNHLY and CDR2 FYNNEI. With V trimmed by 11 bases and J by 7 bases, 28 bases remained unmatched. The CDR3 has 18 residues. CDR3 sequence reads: CACSTGSPRSQLLGGYTF. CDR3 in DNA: TGTGCCTGTTCGACAGGGAGTCCGCGGTCTCAACTATTGGGTGGCTACACCTTC.